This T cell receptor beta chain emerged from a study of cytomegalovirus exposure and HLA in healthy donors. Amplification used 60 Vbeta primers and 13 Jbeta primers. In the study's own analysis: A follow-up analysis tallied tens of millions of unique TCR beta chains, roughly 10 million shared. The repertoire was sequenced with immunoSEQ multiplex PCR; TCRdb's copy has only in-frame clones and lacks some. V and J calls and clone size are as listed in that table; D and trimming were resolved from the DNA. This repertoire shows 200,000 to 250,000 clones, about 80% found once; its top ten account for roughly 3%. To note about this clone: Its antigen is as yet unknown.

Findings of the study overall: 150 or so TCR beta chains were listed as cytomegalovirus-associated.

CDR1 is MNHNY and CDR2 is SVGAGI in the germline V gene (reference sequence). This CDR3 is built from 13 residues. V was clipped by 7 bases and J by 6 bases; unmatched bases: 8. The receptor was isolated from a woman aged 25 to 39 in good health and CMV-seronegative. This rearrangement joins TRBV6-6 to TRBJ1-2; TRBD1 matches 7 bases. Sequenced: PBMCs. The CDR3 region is CASTTGQWDGYTF. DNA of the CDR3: TGTGCCAGCACAACGGGACAGTGGGATGGCTACACCTTC.